These T cell receptor beta chains were read from a single sample in a study of blood T cell repertoires in COVID-19. Using immunoSEQ multiplex PCR, the repertoire was profiled, and TCRdb retains in-frame clones only, with some absent. The sample gives fewer than 85,000 clones, roughly 80% of which show up once; about 6% is in the top ten. Sequenced input: peripheral blood. The receptors come from a woman in her sixties or seventies with acute or convalescent COVID-19. CDR3s include the opening cysteine and the closing phenylalanine or tryptophan. The D gene is left open where the match is weak. The size field is filled for only some rows; it gives once, few, many or a size class.

J gene,D gene,clone size,V gene,CDR3 protein,CDR3 DNA
TRBJ2-7,NA,NA,TRBV24-1,CATSAQQGREQYF,TGTGCCACCAGTGCTCAACAGGGGAGGGAGCAGTACTTC
TRBJ2-7,TRBD1,NA,TRBV18,CASSPKQGVHEQYF,TGTGCCAGCTCACCGAAGCAGGGGGTCCACGAGCAGTACTTC
TRBJ1-1,NA,NA,TRBV28,CASTLRRGADTEAFF,TGTGCCAGCACCTTGAGGCGGGGTGCAGACACTGAAGCTTTCTTT
TRBJ2-7,TRBD1,NA,TRBV6-5,CASSYSIDRDRETIF,TGTGCCAGCAGTTACTCGATAGATCGGGACAGGGAAACAATTTTC
TRBJ2-2,TRBD2,NA,TRBV4-1,CASRFGGGKTGELFF,TGCGCCAGCCGCTTCGGCGGGGGGAAAACCGGGGAGCTGTTTTTT
TRBJ1-6,TRBD1,few,TRBV19,CASSSDRGVAPLHF,TGTGCCAGTAGTTCCGACAGGGGTGTGGCACCCCTCCACTTT
TRBJ1-3,TRBD1,NA,TRBV6-1,CASRYRGSGNTIYF,TGTGCCAGCAGGTACAGGGGCTCTGGAAACACCATATATTTT
TRBJ2-7,TRBD1,NA,TRBV19,CATREGAGGSYEQYF,TGTGCCACCCGCGAGGGGGCAGGGGGCTCCTACGAGCAGTACTTC
TRBJ1-1,NA,NA,TRBV21-1,CASSTTGGDEAFF,TGTGCCAGCAGCACTACAGGGGGAGATGAAGCTTTCTTT
TRBJ1-1,NA,NA,TRBV5-6,CASSDWQEIEAFF,TGTGCCAGCAGCGATTGGCAGGAAATTGAAGCTTTCTTT
TRBJ1-2,NA,NA,TRBV6-1,CASVTETLGSGYTF,TGTGCCAGCGTAACAGAAACCCTGGGGAGTGGCTACACCTTC
TRBJ2-3,NA,few,TRBV4-1,CASSQFAGRADTQYF,TGCGCCAGCAGCCAATTTGCGGGGCGCGCAGATACGCAGTATTTT
TRBJ2-7,NA,few,TRBV5-1,CASSLGEYEQYF,TGCGCCAGCAGCCTCGGGGAATACGAGCAGTACTTC
TRBJ1-1,NA,NA,TRBV10-1,CASRAREGTEAFF,TGCGCCAGCAGGGCCAGGGAGGGGACTGAAGCTTTCTTT
TRBJ1-2,TRBD1,NA,TRBV29-1,CSVADRGFNYGYTF,TGCAGCGTCGCCGACAGGGGATTTAACTATGGCTACACCTTC
TRBJ1-1,NA,NA,TRBV5-1,CASSLSRGLTTEAFF,TGCGCCAGCAGCTTGAGTAGGGGATTGACCACTGAAGCTTTCTTT
TRBJ1-2,TRBD1,NA,TRBV29-1,CSARTGLYYGYTF,TGCAGCGCGAGGACAGGGTTGTACTATGGCTACACCTTC
TRBJ2-3,TRBD2,NA,TRBV5-1,CASSVEASGGSGDTQYF,TGCGCCAGCAGCGTGGAGGCTAGCGGGGGGTCGGGAGATACGCAGTATTTT
TRBJ2-1,TRBD2,once,TRBV5-1,CASSLYPGLANNEQFF,TGCGCCAGCAGCTTATATCCGGGACTAGCTAACAATGAGCAGTTCTTC
TRBJ1-6,NA,NA,TRBV4-2,CASSQTMSNSPLHF,TGTGCCAGCAGCCAAACTATGAGTAATTCACCCCTCCACTTT
TRBJ2-2,TRBD2,NA,TRBV11-3,CASSQGLAGTGELFF,TGTGCCAGCAGCCAGGGACTAGCGGGGACCGGGGAGCTGTTTTTT
TRBJ1-1,TRBD1,NA,TRBV30,CAWSKGQGAGGAFF,TGTGCCTGGAGTAAGGGACAGGGGGCCGGGGGAGCTTTCTTT
TRBJ2-3,TRBD2,NA,TRBV2,CASNAGVVDTQYF,TGTGCCAGCAATGCGGGGGTAGTAGATACGCAGTATTTT
TRBJ1-1,NA,NA,TRBV5-1,CASSIGDRFNTEAFF,TGCGCCAGCAGCATCGGCGACAGGTTTAACACTGAAGCTTTCTTT
TRBJ1-4,TRBD1,NA,TRBV19,CASSSQTGKGEKLFF,TGTGCCAGTAGTTCCCAGACAGGGAAGGGTGAAAAACTGTTTTTT
TRBJ2-1,TRBD1,NA,TRBV19,CASSFRDRGQNEQFF,TGTGCCAGTAGCTTCAGGGACAGGGGGCAAAATGAGCAGTTCTTC
TRBJ2-3,TRBD2,NA,TRBV24-1,CATSPSGGTDTQYF,TGTGCCACCAGCCCTAGCGGGGGCACAGATACGCAGTATTTT
TRBJ1-2,TRBD1,once,TRBV5-1,CASYNQGAKYGYTF,TGCGCCAGCTATAACCAGGGGGCGAAATATGGCTACACCTTC
TRBJ1-2,TRBD1,NA,TRBV29-1,CSVDRQGFGYTF,TGCAGCGTGGACCGACAGGGATTCGGCTACACCTTC
TRBJ1-5,TRBD1,NA,TRBV5-1,CASTLTGDSNQPQHF,TGCGCCAGCACCCTCACAGGGGATAGCAATCAGCCCCAGCATTTT
TRBJ2-1,NA,NA,TRBV11-3,CASSLRAGNEQFF,TGTGCCAGCAGCTTACGGGCGGGCAATGAGCAGTTCTTC
TRBJ1-4,NA,NA,TRBV11-2,CASSSRTGVNEKLFF,TGTGCCAGCAGCTCCCGGACTGGAGTTAATGAAAAACTGTTTTTT
TRBJ2-7,NA,NA,TRBV19,CASGAGRNEQYF,TGTGCCAGTGGGGCGGGGCGCAACGAGCAGTACTTC
TRBJ1-2,TRBD1,NA,TRBV18,CASSPQVGQGAYGYTF,TGTGCCAGCTCACCTCAGGTTGGACAGGGGGCCTATGGCTACACCTTC
TRBJ1-1,NA,NA,TRBV3-1/TRBV3-2,CASSHLENTEAFF,TGTGCCAGCAGCCATTTAGAGAACACTGAAGCTTTCTTT
TRBJ2-1,TRBD1,once,TRBV19,CASSMTGLGGNQQFF,TGTGCCAGTAGTATGACAGGGCTAGGAGGCAATCAGCAGTTCTTC
TRBJ2-2,TRBD2,NA,TRBV19,CASSELAGGRSTGELFF,TGTGCCAGTAGTGAACTAGCGGGGGGGCGGAGCACCGGGGAGCTGTTTTTT
TRBJ1-1,NA,NA,TRBV15,CATSRLDTEAFF,TGTGCCACCAGCAGACTAGACACTGAAGCTTTCTTT
TRBJ2-3,TRBD2,NA,TRBV6-5,CASRAGANTDTQYF,TGTGCCAGCAGAGCGGGGGCCAACACAGATACGCAGTATTTT
TRBJ1-5,NA,NA,TRBV30,CAWSVKGKGDNQPQHF,TGTGCCTGGAGTGTAAAGGGGAAAGGGGACAATCAGCCCCAGCATTTT
TRBJ2-3,NA,few,TRBV5-1,CASSLGGLTDTQYF,TGCGCCAGCAGCTTGGGGGGCCTCACAGATACGCAGTATTTT
TRBJ1-3,NA,once,TRBV4-2,CASSQNARDTGNTIYF,TGTGCCAGCAGCCAAAATGCACGGGACACTGGAAACACCATATATTTT
TRBJ1-2,NA,NA,TRBV2,CASRQQGDGYTF,TGTGCCAGCAGACAACAGGGAGATGGCTACACCTTC
TRBJ1-2,NA,NA,TRBV28,CASSPPWGPGYGYTF,TGTGCCAGCAGTCCACCTTGGGGGCCGGGCTATGGCTACACCTTC
TRBJ1-2,TRBD1,NA,TRBV6-1,CASSARTGNHNYGYTF,TGTGCCAGCAGTGCCCGGACAGGGAATCATAACTATGGCTACACCTTC
TRBJ2-6,TRBD1,NA,TRBV7-7,CASSGDSFSGANVLTF,TGTGCCAGCAGCGGGGACAGCTTCTCTGGGGCCAACGTCCTGACTTTC
TRBJ1-2,TRBD1,few,TRBV18,CASSPGQGNYGYTF,TGTGCCAGCTCACCGGGACAGGGGAACTATGGCTACACCTTC
TRBJ2-3,NA,NA,TRBV10-1,CASSTFDGGSSHTQYF,TGCGCCAGCAGTACTTTCGACGGGGGATCCTCCCATACGCAGTATTTT
TRBJ1-4,TRBD1,NA,TRBV5-1,CASSSGTGVEKLFF,TGCGCCAGCAGCTCCGGGACAGGGGTCGAAAAACTGTTTTTT